This T cell receptor beta chain was sequenced in a study of T-cell reconstitution after alpha-beta-depleted transplantation in children. Trimming removed 2 bases from V and 7 bases from J, with 13 bases in between. The CDR3 is made up of 14 amino acids. For TCRbeta, the library was prepared with unique molecular identifiers. One entry per CDR3 protein, called by TCRdb with MiXCR from the PCR reads. The table shows about 480,000 distinct CDR3 sequences, with around 13% occurring only once. This clonotype was seen ten or more times. The V call is TRBV12-3 or TRBV12-4, the J call TRBJ2-3, with TRBD2 as a possible D gene (7 bases). This specimen consisted of PBMCs from the stem cell graft donor, obtained from the stem cell graft. This sequence was found in a human donor who donated a stem cell graft to a child with combined immunodeficiency. Here the CDR3 reads CASSLKGGANTQYF. The CDR3 DNA is TGTGCCAGCAGTTTAAAAGGGGGGGCAAATACGCAGTATTTT.